These 10 T cell receptor beta chains share one sample of origin, sequenced in a study of blood T cell repertoires in COVID-19. The protocol was immunoSEQ multiplex PCR, while the TCRdb copy is restricted to in-frame clones and leaves out a portion. The sample contains some 130,000 clones, approximately 84% of which appear only once. Sequences were obtained from peripheral blood. The receptors derive from a woman between 45 and 60 years old who had recovered from COVID-19.

This sequence joins TRBV7-7 and TRBJ2-5, with 10 bases matching TRBD2. The V segment lost 1 base and the J segment 3 bases; nucleotides outside the gene matches: 2. Germline values: CDR1 SSHAT, CDR2 FNYEAQ (reference sequence). The CDR3 consists of 15 residues. The CDR3 protein is CASSLGGTSEETQYF. The CDR3 bases are TGTGCCAGCAGCTTAGGGGGGACTAGCGAAGAGACCCAGTACTTC.

The V and J genes are TRBV7-8 and TRBJ1-1, with D hard to call. V was cut by 3 bases and J by 5 bases, with 13 bases left in between. This CDR3 spans 14 amino acids. Germline V gene sequence: CDR1 SGHVS, CDR2 FQNEAQ. CDR3: CASSLSGRSTEAFF. Here the CDR3 DNA reads TGTGCCAGCAGCTTGTCGGGGAGGTCGACTGAAGCTTTCTTT. Based on the CDR3 plus reference TRBV7-8 and TRBJ1-1, the full variable domain is GAGVSQSPRYKVAKRGQDVALRCDPISGHVSLFWYQQALGQGPEFLTYFQNEAQLDKSGLPSDRFFAERPEGSVSTLKIQRTQQEDSAVYLCASSLSGRSTEAFFGQGTRLTVV.

This rearrangement joins TRBV13 to TRBJ2-3; D is unclear. The CDR3 length is 12 residues. Trimming stripped 4 bases from V and 5 bases from J, with 7 bases between. Germline V lookup: CDR1 PRHDT, CDR2 FYEKMQ (reference sequence). The chain's CDR3 is CASSSSGDTQYF. The CDR3 DNA is TGTGCCAGCAGCTCCTCCGGAGATACGCAGTATTTT.

The chain links TRBV5-1 to TRBJ2-3, with 11 bases lining up with TRBD2. The CDR3 totals 16 residues. CDR1 is SGHRS and CDR2 is YFSETQ in the germline V gene. Trimming took 0 bases from V and 4 from J; bases not matched to a gene: 4. In DNA, the CDR3 is TGCGCCAGCAGCTTGGTAGCGGGAGGGCCTGCAGATACGCAGTATTTT. Protein sequence: CASSLVAGGPADTQYF. Full variable domain (remainder filled in from reference TRBV5-1 and TRBJ2-3): KAGVTQTPRYLIKTRGQQVTLSCSPISGHRSVSWYQQTPGQGLQFLFEYFSETQRNKGNFPGRFSGRQFSNSRSEMNVSTLELGDSALYLCASSLVAGGPADTQYFGPGTRLTVL.

This clone was counted a single time. The V gene is TRBV6-5, the J gene TRBJ2-2; 9 bases are a match to TRBD1. The germline V gene encodes CDR1 MNHEY and CDR2 SVGAGI. Trimming removed 8 bases from V and 4 bases from J; junction bases left unmatched: 8. This CDR3 is 15 amino acids long. This chain's CDR3 is CASSVQGASTGELFF. The CDR3 region has the DNA TGTGCCAGCTCGGTACAGGGGGCTTCCACCGGGGAGCTGTTTTTT.

This sequence joins TRBV11-2 and TRBJ1-3; D is undetermined. Germline CDR1 and CDR2: SGHAT and FQNNGV. The germline V and J ends were trimmed by 2 bases and 0 bases, with 5 bases remaining between them. There are 14 residues in the CDR3. The DNA for the CDR3 is TGTGCCAGCAGCTTAACGGGCTCTGGAAACACCATATATTTT. It translates to CASSLTGSGNTIYF. The full variable domain, with the rest looked up from reference TRBV11-2 and TRBJ1-3, is EAGVAQSPRYKIIEKRQSVAFWCNPISGHATLYWYQQILGQGPKLLIQFQNNGVVDDSQLPKDRFSAERLKGVDSTLKIQPAKLEDSAVYLCASSLTGSGNTIYFGEGSWLTVV.

The chain combines TRBV5-4 with TRBJ2-5; a weak D match, TRBD1 (5 bases). Trimming took off 2 bases at V and 5 bases at J, with 10 bases between the two ends. This CDR3 region has 13 residues. Germline V gives CDR1 SGHNT, CDR2 YYREEE (reference sequence). CDR3 bases: TGTGCCAGCAGCTTTCAAGGGGCGGAGACCCAGTACTTC. It yields the protein CASSFQGAETQYF.

CDR3 DNA sequence: TGTGCCAGCAACAAGGACAGGGTAGGCACTGAAGCTTTCTTT. Its protein product is CASNKDRVGTEAFF. V gene TRBV6-6 combines with J gene TRBJ1-1, with TRBD1 matching over 8 bases. The CDR3 extends over 14 amino acids. Germline-derived CDR1 and CDR2 are MNHNY and SVGAGI (reference sequence). V trimming: 7 bases; J trimming: 4 bases; junction bases outside the gene matches: 8.

This chain connects TRBV5-1 to TRBJ2-3, with D possibly matching TRBD2 (5 bases). Germline CDR1 is SGHRS and CDR2 is YFSETQ. V lost 3 bases to trimming and J lost 1 base, with 9 bases between them. The CDR3 consists of 14 residues. This CDR3 reads CASSSPEGTDTQYF. CDR3 bases: TGCGCCAGCAGCTCGCCGGAGGGCACAGATACGCAGTATTTT.

The rearrangement links TRBV7-3 to TRBJ1-6; D remains ambiguous. CDR1 is SGHTA and CDR2 is FQGTGA in the germline V gene. V lost 2 bases to trimming and J lost 9 bases, with 11 bases between them. This CDR3 spans 14 amino acids. The CDR3 protein is CASSLRGDASPLHF. CDR3 sequence (DNA): TGTGCCAGCAGCTTACGGGGTGATGCTTCACCCCTCCACTTT.